This T cell receptor (beta chain) was obtained from a study of lymphopenia after photon versus proton radiotherapy (dated by TCRdb to between 2018 and 2020). In terms of the full investigation: In patients with gastrointestinal tumors who developed high-grade lymphopenia, the study compared the immunological effects of photon radiation therapy with those of proton radiation therapy. The study was designed to characterize how the impact on the immune system differs between the two radiation modalities. A cohort of some 20 patients with gastrointestinal tumors who received either photon or proton therapy and subsequently developed lymphopenia was included. The study at large found these results: Among patients across the cohort who died, overall survival time showed an inverse correlation with a larger post-nadir drop in TCR diversity. The authors looked at the survival association only in patients who died, and they framed better survival with proton therapy as a possibility rather than a demonstrated result. Proton-treated patients stayed relatively stable during treatment, while photon-treated patients lost naive T cells and TCR diversity and gained effector/memory populations. After the lymphocyte count nadir, oligoclonal expansion, especially of CD8+ Temra cells, was observed in photon-treated repertoires, and the drop in diversity was driven by this expansion.

The library was prepared using the immunoSEQ multiplex PCR assay. Deep sequencing of rearranged TCR beta loci, alongside multiparametric flow cytometry, was used to profile T cell repertoires. TCRdb obtained this table from immuneACCESS and retained in-frame rearrangements with V and J assigned. These tables miss some clones; where compared with another copy, unresolved V genes account for less than half of the shortfall, and the remainder is unexplained. This sample lists about 35,000 clones; approximately 90% were detected once. Of the sample, about 16% is held by the ten largest clones. The V and J ends are trimmed by 5 bases and 5 bases, leaving 10 bases between them. Including the terminal cysteine and phenylalanine, the CDR3 comprises 12 residues. The CDR3 DNA has 36 bases and is translated from base 1. Taken from the germline V gene (reference sequence), the CDR1 and CDR2 loops are LNHDA and SQIVND.

To note about this clone: What this receptor recognizes is not known. The record has no base qualities; no much larger clone is one base away.

This receptor chain uses TRBV19 and TRBJ2-7, with a tentative D gene TRBD1 over 6 matching bases. This TCR derives from a man aged 55-75 years with cholangiocarcinoma. Sequenced here: peripheral blood, sampled from a patient treated with photon-based radiotherapy. The DNA sequence is given as TGTGCCAGTAGTGAACAGGGAGACGAGCAGTACTTC. Its protein reads: CASSEQGDEQYF. The reference TRBV19 and TRBJ2-7 proteins fill in what lies around the CDR3, so the full variable domain reads DGGITQSPKYLFRKEGQNVTLSCEQNLNHDAMYWYRQDPGQGLRLIYYSQIVNDFQKGDIAEGYSVSREKKESFPLTVTSAQKNPTAFYLCASSEQGDEQYFGPGTRLTVT.